The 28 T cell receptor beta chains in this list originate from one sample, sequenced in a study of response to subunit inactivated influenza vaccine. TCRdb fed the RT-PCR reads into MiXCR, producing one record per CDR3 protein. The table includes hundreds of thousands of distinct CDR3 sequences, approximately 15% detected once. Sequencing was performed on PBMCs from blood, taken roughly 15 days before vaccination. All receptors come from a man in his fifties or sixties who received an inactivated influenza vaccine.

This clonotype was detected many times. The chain uses TRBV9 and TRBJ2-5, with 13 nucleotides matching TRBD2. Germline V lookup: CDR1 SGDLS, CDR2 YYNGEE. The CDR3 consists of 17 residues. After removal of 0 bases from V and 4 bases from J, the junction contained 6 bases not matched to a gene. Here the CDR3 reads CASSVAPGLAGRETQYF. CDR3 in DNA: TGTGCCAGCAGCGTAGCTCCGGGACTAGCGGGGAGAGAGACCCAGTACTTC.

V and J are TRBV7-2 and TRBJ2-1; TRBD2 matches 7 bases. Germline trimming cut 2 bases from V and 12 bases from J; bases unmatched to any gene: 22. Germline V gene data show CDR1 as SGHTA and CDR2 as FQGNSA. The CDR3 sequence is 18 residues long. CDR3 nucleotide sequence: TGTGCCAGCAGCTTATCGATCCCCGCGGGGGATAATATAAGAGGGCAGTTCTTC. Translation gives CASSLSIPAGDNIRGQFF. The variable domain in full, completed from reference TRBV7-2 and TRBJ2-1, reads GAGVSQSPSNKVTEKGKDVELRCDPISGHTALYWYRQSLGQGLEFLIYFQGNSAPDKSGLPSDRFSAERTGGSVSTLTIQRTQQEDSAVYLCASSLSIPAGDNIRGQFFGPGTRLTVL.

The chain joins TRBV20-1 to TRBJ1-1, with a weak D call TRBD1 (6 bases). The CDR3 sequence is 14 residues long. Germline V gene data show CDR1 as DFQATT and CDR2 as SNEGSKA (reference sequence). V shed 5 bases and J shed 3 bases, with 16 bases lying between them. The CDR3 DNA reads as TGCAGTGCTCAACCTACAGGGCTGGACACTGAAGCTTTCTTT. This sequence encodes CSAQPTGLDTEAFF.

This chain joins TRBV20-1 and TRBJ2-3, with TRBD2 matching 8 bases. This CDR3 spans 15 amino acids. Losses at the gene ends were 3 bases for V and 6 bases for J; bases not matched to a gene: 11. Germline assignment: CDR1 DFQATT and CDR2 SNEGSKA (reference sequence). CDR3 amino acids: CSARVAGNPTDTQYF. DNA of the CDR3: TGCAGTGCTAGGGTAGCGGGGAACCCTACCGATACGCAGTATTTT.

There are a few counts of this clonotype. The chain is built from TRBV5-1 and TRBJ2-6; 7 nucleotides agree with TRBD2. The ends lost 4 bases at V and 3 bases at J; junction bases unmatched: 10. Germline values: CDR1 SGHRS, CDR2 YFSETQ. The CDR3 loop spans 17 amino acids. CDR3 nucleotide sequence: TGCGCCAGCAGCCCGGGACTAAACACGCGTGGGGCCAACGTCCTGACTTTC. This encodes CASSPGLNTRGANVLTF.

The chain uses TRBV12-3 or TRBV12-4 and TRBJ2-5; TRBD2 matches 13 bases. Trimming at V came to 1 base and at J to 7 bases, leaving 6 bases not matched to a gene. This CDR3 spans 16 amino acids. The CDR3 DNA is TGTGCCAGCAGTTTAGGACTAGCGGGAGGTCGGGGGACCCAGTACTTC. Protein sequence: CASSLGLAGGRGTQYF.

J is TRBJ2-1 and V is TRBV4-3, with D perhaps TRBD2 (7 bases). Germline values: CDR1 LGHNA, CDR2 YSLEER. V was shortened by 0 bases and J by 9 bases, with 15 bases between the two germline ends. This CDR3 has 15 amino acids. In nucleotides, the CDR3 is TGCGCCAGCAGCCAAGATTGGGGCGGGGGCGTTGAGCAGTTCTTC. As protein: CASSQDWGGGVEQFF.

V gene TRBV12-3 or TRBV12-4 combines with J gene TRBJ2-4, with D uncertain. V shed 4 bases and J shed 3 bases, with 16 bases lying between them. The CDR3 is made up of 16 amino acids. The CDR3 loop is CASSSKQELVKNIQYF. The CDR3, as DNA: TGTGCCAGCAGTTCAAAGCAGGAGTTGGTCAAAAACATTCAGTACTTC.

Many counts were recorded for this clonotype. The chain uses TRBV15 and TRBJ1-1; 9 positions match TRBD1. CDR1 is LNHNV, CDR2 YYDKDF, per germline (reference sequence). The CDR3 totals 16 residues. Trimming cost V 0 bases and J 3 bases; bases outside gene matches: 5. The CDR3 nucleotides read TGTGCCACCAGCAGAGATCCAGGACAGGGGTACACTGAAGCTTTCTTT. Translation gives CATSRDPGQGYTEAFF.

This clonotype was seen many times. This rearrangement joins TRBV29-1 to TRBJ2-1; 7 bases are shared with TRBD2. CDR1 SQVTM and CDR2 ANQGSEA come from the germline V gene. V dropped 3 bases and J dropped 9; count of bases not matched to a gene: 8. This CDR3 contains 13 residues. The CDR3 DNA is TGCAGCGTTGAGGGGGGGGTGGGGACTGAGCAGTTCTTC. Translating it yields CSVEGGVGTEQFF.

The gene calls are TRBV5-1 and TRBJ2-5; 7 nucleotides agree with TRBD2. The CDR3 has 15 amino acids. In germline, CDR1 is SGHRS, CDR2 YFSETQ. The V segment lost 0 bases and the J segment 5 bases; nucleotides outside the gene matches: 7. CDR3 protein: CASSLGLDGGETQYF. The CDR3 nucleotides are TGCGCCAGCAGCTTGGGTCTCGACGGGGGGGAGACCCAGTACTTC.

The rearrangement joins TRBV9 to TRBJ2-2; D perhaps matches TRBD2 (7 bases). Germline CDR1 SGDLS, CDR2 YYNGEE. The CDR3 covers 17 residues. The V end lost 2 bases, the J end lost 1 base, and 15 bases lay between the germline ends. The CDR3 reads CASSVGRGALNTGELFF. The DNA for the CDR3 is TGTGCCAGCAGCGTCGGTCGGGGGGCTCTGAACACCGGGGAGCTGTTTTTT.

The chain links TRBV7-9 to TRBJ2-3, with TRBD2 matching 10 bases. The CDR3 is made up of 17 amino acids. V was clipped by 5 bases and J by 7 bases; unmatched bases: 15. Germline CDR1 SEHNR, CDR2 FQNEAQ (reference sequence). CDR3 nucleotides: TGTGCCAGCAGCCCCCGTGGGACTAGCGATTTACGTTATACGCAGTATTTT. Translated, it gives CASSPRGTSDLRYTQYF.

This clonotype was seen only a few times. The chain is built from TRBV29-1 and TRBJ2-1, with D hard to call. The germline V gene has CDR1 SQVTM and CDR2 ANQGSEA. V dropped 4 bases and J dropped 7 bases, with 5 bases sitting between them. CDR3 length: 10 residues. Here the CDR3 reads CSVAWNEQFF. The CDR3 coding sequence is TGCAGCGTTGCTTGGAATGAGCAGTTCTTC.

The gene calls are TRBV11-1 and TRBJ2-5; TRBD2 matches 12 bases. V lost 5 bases to trimming and J lost 4 bases; unmatched junction nucleotides: 14. The V gene's germline CDR1 is SGHAT and CDR2 FQDESV (reference sequence). This CDR3 region has 18 residues. The DNA of the CDR3 is TGTGCCAGCAGCAGAGCACTAGCGGGAGGCCCGATTACAGAGACCCAGTACTTC. This translates into CASSRALAGGPITETQYF.

The chain links TRBV20-1 to TRBJ2-3; D perhaps matches TRBD2 (6 bases). The germline gives CDR1 DFQATT, CDR2 SNEGSKA (reference sequence). The V gene lost 7 bases and the J gene lost 0 bases, with 8 bases spanning the gap. The CDR3 sequence is 12 residues long. The CDR3 is CSGGDSTDTQYF. In DNA, the CDR3 is TGCAGTGGGGGGGATAGCACAGATACGCAGTATTTT.

This clonotype was observed a few times. J is TRBJ2-3 and V is TRBV2; 9 bases fit TRBD2. This CDR3 contains 16 residues. Germline values: CDR1 SNHLY, CDR2 FYNNEI. V gave up 8 bases and J gave up 0 bases; unmatched junction bases: 9. The CDR3 DNA is TGTGCCAGCGATAAAGGAAGCGGGGGGAGCACAGATACGCAGTATTTT. Its protein product is CASDKGSGGSTDTQYF. Full variable domain (remainder filled in from reference TRBV2 and TRBJ2-3): EPEVTQTPSHQVTQMGQEVILRCVPISNHLYFYWYRQILGQKVEFLVSFYNNEISEKSEIFDDQFSVERPDGSNFTLKIRSTKLEDSAMYFCASDKGSGGSTDTQYFGPGTRLTVL.

The chain links TRBV4-1 to TRBJ1-5; TRBD1 agrees at 7 bases. This CDR3 contains 16 residues. V lost 1 base and J lost 0; bases outside the gene matches: 3. Germline V lookup: CDR1 MGHRA, CDR2 YSYEKL. CDR3 in amino acids: CASSQGDSYSNQPQHF. CDR3 sequence (DNA): TGCGCCAGCAGCCAAGGGGACAGTTATAGCAATCAGCCCCAGCATTTT.

In this sample, this clonotype turned up a few times. The genes are TRBV20-1 and TRBJ2-3, with D maybe TRBD1 (5 bases). Germline CDR1 reads DFQATT; CDR2 reads SNEGSKA (reference sequence). This CDR3 region has 13 residues. Trimming left V 6 bases short and J 4 bases short, with 14 bases between. The CDR3 nucleotides read TGCAGTGCCCTCCAGGTAGGGGCAGATACGCAGTATTTT. Translation: CSALQVGADTQYF.

This clonotype was seen a handful of times. The rearrangement links TRBV18 to TRBJ2-6; no definite D call. The CDR3 loop spans 14 amino acids. Per the germline V gene, CDR1 is KGHSH and CDR2 is LQKENI. V gave up 3 bases and J gave up 8 bases, with 11 bases separating them. CDR3 in DNA: TGTGCCAGCTCACCGGACGGAGTGACCAACGTCCTGACTTTC. Amino acids: CASSPDGVTNVLTF.

This clonotype was counted a few times. The CDR3 spells CASSQAAGGRDEQYF. The DNA of the CDR3 is TGCGCCAGCAGCCAAGCGGCGGGGGGGAGGGACGAGCAGTACTTC. This rearrangement joins TRBV4-3 to TRBJ2-7, with TRBD2 identical over 9 bases. The CDR3 spans 15 residues. The ends lost 1 base at V and 5 bases at J; junction bases unmatched: 6. Germline V lookup: CDR1 LGHNA, CDR2 YSLEER.

This clonotype was detected only a few times. The chain couples TRBV20-1 to TRBJ2-5, with D possibly called TRBD1 or TRBD2 (5 bases each). This CDR3 is 12 amino acids long. The V and J ends lost 5 bases and 2 bases respectively, with 9 bases between them. Germline V CDR1 and CDR2: DFQATT, SNEGSKA (reference sequence). The CDR3 region is CSAEGPQETQYF. Written as DNA, the CDR3 is TGCAGTGCTGAGGGGCCTCAAGAGACCCAGTACTTC.

This clonotype has just a few counts. The V call is TRBV14, the J call TRBJ2-1, with no clear D. The V gene's germline CDR1 is SGHDN and CDR2 FVKESK. Trimming cost V 6 bases and J 0 bases, with 9 bases left between them. This CDR3 comprises 14 residues. The CDR3 DNA reads as TGTGCCAGCAGTCCCTTGGTCTCCTACAATGAGCAGTTCTTC. It is translated as CASSPLVSYNEQFF.

This clonotype has a handful of counts. The chain links TRBV11-1 to TRBJ2-6; a weak D match, TRBD2 (6 bases). This CDR3 region has 18 residues. V lost 0 bases and J lost 4, with 16 bases in between. Germline CDR1 reads SGHAT; CDR2 reads FQDESV (reference sequence). The CDR3 sequence: CASSLALRKGRGANVLTF. For the CDR3, the DNA is TGTGCCAGCAGCTTAGCGCTTCGGAAGGGGAGGGGGGCCAACGTCCTGACTTTC.

In this sample, this clonotype turned up many times. V is TRBV12-3 or TRBV12-4 and J is TRBJ1-2, with a weak D call TRBD1 (6 bases). The length of the CDR3 is 14 residues. Trimming removed 3 bases at V and 4 bases at J, with 12 bases between. The CDR3 reads CASSLGRGVYGYTF. In DNA form, the CDR3 reads TGTGCCAGCAGTTTGGGCAGGGGAGTCTATGGCTACACCTTC.

CDR3 protein: CASSDLLGGLFF. CDR3 coding DNA: TGTGCCAGCAGTGATTTATTGGGGGGACTGTTTTTT. This chain links TRBV25-1 with TRBJ1-4; tentatively, D is TRBD1 (5 bases). Trimming took off 3 bases at V and 13 bases at J, with 12 bases between the two ends. The CDR3 loop spans 12 amino acids. CDR1 and CDR2 from the germline V gene are MGHDK and SYGVNS.

The chain is built from TRBV7-2 and TRBJ2-3; TRBD2 matches 11 bases. The CDR3 spans 14 residues. V lost 2 bases, J lost 13 bases, and 8 bases stayed unmatched. CDR1 and CDR2 from the germline V gene are SGHTA and FQGNSA. The DNA for the CDR3 is TGTGCCAGCAGCTTATGGACCCTAGCGGGAGGAAAGTATTTT. Protein product: CASSLWTLAGGKYF. The entire variable domain, with the rest obtained from reference TRBV7-2 and TRBJ2-3, is as follows: GAGVSQSPSNKVTEKGKDVELRCDPISGHTALYWYRQSLGQGLEFLIYFQGNSAPDKSGLPSDRFSAERTGGSVSTLTIQRTQQEDSAVYLCASSLWTLAGGKYFGPGTRLTVL.

J is TRBJ2-5 and V is TRBV6-2 or TRBV6-3; possibly TRBD1 for D (5 bases). The CDR3 is 14 residues long. The ends were cut back, 1 base at V and 4 bases at J, with 10 bases in the middle. CDR1 is MNHEY and CDR2 is SVGEGT in the germline V gene. This CDR3 reads CASSYWARGETQYF. DNA of the CDR3: TGTGCCAGCAGTTACTGGGCAAGGGGAGAGACCCAGTACTTC.